The 22 T cell receptor beta chains presented below share a single source sample, sequenced in a study of T cells after posttransplantation cyclophosphamide. Treatment was busulfan-fludarabine conditioning, a marrow graft, and cyclophosphamide on days +3 and +4. Libraries were prepared by immunoSEQ multiplex PCR; TCRdb keeps only in-frame clonotypes and omits some of them. The data show approximately 6,800 clones, over 85% seen once. This specimen was CD8+ T cells sorted from blood, taken after allogeneic stem cell transplant with posttransplant cyclophosphamide. These receptors were collected from a male patient in his sixties who received an allogeneic stem cell transplant from a related donor and was CMV-positive. Some T cells here may be from the graft donor.

The J gene is TRBJ1-5, the V gene TRBV28, with D possibly matching TRBD1 (6 bases). From germline, CDR1 is MDHEN and CDR2 SYDVKM. This CDR3 has 15 residues. Trimming removed 5 bases at V and 0 bases at J, with 11 bases between. DNA for the CDR3: TGTGCCAGCAGTGCCACGGACAGTAGCAATCAGCCCCAGCATTTT. This codes for CASSATDSSNQPQHF.

This clone was picked up a small number of times. The chain couples TRBV18 to TRBJ2-1, with D possibly matching TRBD1 (5 bases). CDR1 is KGHSH and CDR2 is LQKENI in the germline V gene. The CDR3 consists of 15 residues. Trimming removed 1 base from V and 0 bases from J, with 7 bases in between. Here the CDR3 DNA reads TGTGCCAGCTCACCACAGGGGTACTCCTACAATGAGCAGTTCTTC. The encoded protein is CASSPQGYSYNEQFF.

The gene calls are TRBV7-3 and TRBJ1-2, with 9 bases lining up with TRBD1. Germline CDR1 and CDR2: SGHTA and FQGTGA. Trimming at V came to 5 bases and at J to 8 bases, leaving 9 bases not matched to a gene. The CDR3 totals 14 residues. CDR3 sequence (DNA): TGTGCCAGCAGCCTCACAGGGGGCGAGAGGGGCTACACCTTC. This encodes CASSLTGGERGYTF.

In this sample, this clone turned up once. This chain links TRBV10-3 with TRBJ1-1; weak D call: TRBD1 (5 bases). The CDR3 runs to 15 residues. Germline V lookup: CDR1 ENHRY, CDR2 SYGVKD. V was clipped by 3 bases and J by 0 bases, with 11 bases between them. CDR3 loop: CAISDLEGMNTEAFF. In nucleotides, the CDR3 is TGTGCCATCAGTGATCTGGAGGGGATGAACACTGAAGCTTTCTTT.

V gene TRBV4-3 combines with J gene TRBJ1-1; 9 bases are a match to TRBD1. The V and J ends lost 5 bases and 2 bases, in that order; junction bases with no gene match: 6. Germline CDR1 is LGHNA and CDR2 is YSLEER. This CDR3 has 15 amino acids. CDR3 sequence reads: CASSDPGQGNTEAFF. DNA of the CDR3: TGCGCCAGCAGCGACCCGGGACAGGGAAACACTGAAGCTTTCTTT.

The chain joins TRBV4-1 to TRBJ1-1; D might be TRBD1 (6 bases). The ends were cut back, 0 bases at V and 5 bases at J, with 13 bases in the middle. The CDR3 consists of 15 residues. The V gene's germline CDR1 is MGHRA and CDR2 YSYEKL. The CDR3 here is CASSQEGGRSTEAFF. CDR3 nucleotide sequence: TGCGCCAGCAGCCAAGAGGGGGGGCGGAGTACTGAAGCTTTCTTT.

The rearrangement uses TRBV7-9 and TRBJ2-5; 12 nucleotides match TRBD2. The CDR3 loop spans 16 amino acids. CDR1 SEHNR and CDR2 FQNEAQ come from the germline V gene (reference sequence). V shed 4 bases and J 4 bases; nucleotides not matched to a gene: 7. CDR3 DNA sequence: TGTGCCAGCAGCTCACTAGCGGGGGGACCAGGAGAGACCCAGTACTTC. Its translation is CASSSLAGGPGETQYF.

This chain uses TRBV5-1 with TRBJ2-3, with a possible D match to TRBD2 (7 bases). Trimming removed 6 bases from V and 2 bases from J, with 25 bases in between. Germline CDR1 and CDR2: SGHRS and YFSETQ. The CDR3 contains 18 residues. Here the CDR3 reads CASTSPGAGATYTDTQYF. The CDR3 DNA is TGCGCCAGCACCTCCCCGGGGGCGGGGGCTACTTACACAGATACGCAGTATTTT.

The chain employs TRBV2 and TRBJ2-7; D may be TRBD2 (6 bases). CDR1 SNHLY and CDR2 FYNNEI come from the germline V gene. Trimming pared 4 bases from V and 1 base from J, leaving 11 bases between. This CDR3 has 14 residues. The CDR3 is CASSGMGGSYEQYF. In DNA form, the CDR3 reads TGTGCCAGCAGTGGGATGGGGGGATCCTACGAGCAGTACTTC.

V and J are TRBV27 and TRBJ2-7; 11 bases map to TRBD1. Trimming cost V 7 bases and J 4 bases; bases outside gene matches: 6. This CDR3 has 14 amino acids. Germline CDR1 reads MNHEY; CDR2 reads SMNVEV (reference sequence). Here the CDR3 DNA reads TGTGCCAGCAAACCCGGGACAGGGGGGTACGAGCAGTACTTC. Translated: CASKPGTGGYEQYF.

The V call is TRBV19, the J call TRBJ2-2, with D maybe TRBD1 (6 bases). CDR1 and CDR2 (germline): LNHDA, SQIVND (reference sequence). Trimming removed 5 bases from V and 4 bases from J, with 14 bases in between. The length of the CDR3 is 15 residues. In nucleotides, the CDR3 is TGTGCCAGTAGTGCCCCCGACAGGACCACCGGGGAGCTGTTTTTT. This encodes CASSAPDRTTGELFF.

J is TRBJ2-3 and V is TRBV10-3; 9 nucleotides agree with TRBD2. With 9 bases clipped from V and 3 bases from J, the junction kept 16 bases outside the gene matches. Per germline, CDR1 ENHRY and CDR2 SYGVKD. There are 17 residues in the CDR3. CDR3 region: CAIHAGSGGTPTDTQYF. The CDR3 region has the DNA TGTGCCATTCACGCCGGGAGCGGGGGGACCCCAACAGATACGCAGTATTTT.

The V and J genes are TRBV6-5 and TRBJ1-1; D is perhaps TRBD1 (5 bases). The V gene's germline CDR1 is MNHEY and CDR2 SVGAGI. V lost 6 bases to trimming and J lost 6 bases, with 17 bases between them. The CDR3 extends over 14 amino acids. DNA for the CDR3: TGTGCCAGCAGCCATACCCCAGGGAGGCCTGAAGCTTTCTTT. This translates into CASSHTPGRPEAFF.

The J gene is TRBJ1-2, the V gene TRBV4-2; D is undetermined. Germline values: CDR1 LGHNA, CDR2 YNFKEQ. Trimming shortened V by 1 base and J by 7 bases, and 13 bases separated the two germline ends. This CDR3 has 14 residues. CDR3: CASSQGVEGSGYTF. DNA for the CDR3: TGTGCCAGCAGCCAAGGGGTGGAGGGTTCTGGCTACACCTTC.

The chain employs TRBV14 and TRBJ1-1; D is possibly TRBD1 (5 bases). V dropped 1 base and J dropped 5 bases, with 8 bases sitting between them. The CDR3 runs 13 residues. Germline V gives CDR1 SGHDN, CDR2 FVKESK. CDR3 amino acids: CASSQGGRTEAFF. The CDR3 nucleotides are TGTGCCAGCAGCCAAGGGGGCAGGACTGAAGCTTTCTTT.

V usage is TRBV4-3 and J usage is TRBJ1-3; 8 bases map to TRBD1. V lost 5 bases to trimming and J lost 2 bases; unmatched junction nucleotides: 8. The germline gives CDR1 LGHNA, CDR2 YSLEER. This CDR3 is 16 amino acids long. For the CDR3, the DNA is TGCGCCAGCAGCTACAACCTACAGGGGGCTGGAAACACCATATATTTT. Amino acid sequence: CASSYNLQGAGNTIYF.

The chain carries TRBV19 and TRBJ1-2; tentatively, D is TRBD1 (5 bases). V lost 7 bases to trimming and J lost 4 bases, with 13 bases between them. CDR3 length: 13 residues. CDR1 is LNHDA and CDR2 is SQIVND in the germline V gene (reference sequence). CDR3 DNA sequence: TGTGCCAGTAATTGGGGCTCGGGCTATGGCTACACCTTC. Its translation is CASNWGSGYGYTF.

CDR3 bases: TGTGCCAGCAGCGAATACAGGAGCTCCTACAATGAGCAGTTCTTC. This sequence encodes CASSEYRSSYNEQFF. The chain links TRBV5-5 to TRBJ2-1, with a weak D call TRBD1 (5 bases). V gave up 4 bases and J gave up 0 bases, with 11 bases separating them. CDR3 size: 15 residues. Per the germline V gene, CDR1 is SGHKS and CDR2 is YYEKEE (reference sequence).

The V gene is TRBV29-1, the J gene TRBJ1-2, with 7 bases matching TRBD1. V shed 6 bases, J shed 4 bases, and the junction held 5 bases outside the gene matches. This CDR3 is built from 12 residues. Per germline, CDR1 SQVTM and CDR2 ANQGSEA. The CDR3 loop is CSVAGTAYGYTF. As DNA, the CDR3 is TGCAGCGTAGCCGGGACAGCCTATGGCTACACCTTC.

The chain is built from TRBV9 and TRBJ2-6; 7 positions match TRBD1. CDR3 size: 17 residues. Germline trimming cut 3 bases from V and 0 bases from J; bases unmatched to any gene: 6. Per the germline V gene, CDR1 is SGDLS and CDR2 is YYNGEE. Here the CDR3 DNA reads TGTGCCAGCAGCGGAAAGACAGGGCTCTCTGGGGCCAACGTCCTGACTTTC. This sequence encodes CASSGKTGLSGANVLTF.

The CDR3 here is CASSLELGPYGYTF. The CDR3 DNA reads as TGTGCCAGCAGCTTGGAACTGGGGCCCTATGGCTACACCTTC. J is TRBJ1-2 and V is TRBV5-4; D is perhaps TRBD1 (5 bases). The V end lost 0 bases, the J end lost 4 bases, and 10 bases lay between the germline ends. CDR3 length equals 14 residues. From germline, CDR1 is SGHNT and CDR2 YYREEE (reference sequence).

The gene calls are TRBV4-3 and TRBJ2-3; 7 bases fit TRBD2. In germline, CDR1 is LGHNA, CDR2 YSLEER. This CDR3 has 17 amino acids. Trimming at V came to 0 bases and at J to 1 base, leaving 7 bases not matched to a gene. Here the CDR3 DNA reads TGCGCCAGCAGCCAAGACGGGGCGGGGGTGGGCACAGATACGCAGTATTTT. Protein product: CASSQDGAGVGTDTQYF.